What follows are 6 T cell receptor beta chains derived from one specimen sequenced in a study of post-analysis software for immune sequencing data. For these receptors, no antigen is known. TCR beta cDNA libraries had unique molecular identifiers. In TCRdb, the PCR reads were re-called with MiXCR into one record per CDR3 protein. The sample has roughly 400,000 distinct CDR3 sequences; approximately 39% are singletons. General study results and limits: Patients showed TRBV5-6, TRBV5-1 and TRBV20-1 among four to six TRBV segments more frequent than in controls.

The sequenced sample consisted of blood. The origin of the receptors is a girl between 2 and 10 years old with multiple sclerosis.

This clonotype showed up just a few times. The chain couples TRBV27 to TRBJ2-7, with D unclear. V was pared by 8 bases and J by 0 bases, with 14 bases between. CDR1 MNHEY and CDR2 SMNVEV come from the germline V gene (reference sequence). The CDR3 totals 14 residues. The CDR3 DNA reads TGTGCCAGCCGGAGAGGTGGTCTCTCCTACGAGCAGTACTTC. It translates to CASRRGGLSYEQYF.

The chain recombines TRBV5-4 with TRBJ2-1, with D uncertain. Germline CDR1 is SGHNT and CDR2 is YYREEE (reference sequence). V was shortened by 5 bases and J by 3 bases, with 12 bases between the two germline ends. This CDR3 contains 14 residues. CDR3 sequence (DNA): TGTGCCAGCAGGGGTGAGACTCTCTACAATGAGCAGTTCTTC. It yields the protein CASRGETLYNEQFF.

The chain uses TRBV12-3 or TRBV12-4 and TRBJ2-5; TRBD2 is a possible D gene (7 bases). This CDR3 has 16 residues. Trimming took 2 bases from V and 11 from J, leaving 24 bases between them. CDR3 protein: CASSLKGGGPANEQYF. The CDR3 coding sequence is TGTGCCAGCAGTTTAAAGGGCGGGGGCCCCGCCAATGAGCAGTACTTC.

This clonotype was counted a few times. The chain joins TRBV7-2 to TRBJ2-7, with 9 nucleotides matching TRBD2. The CDR3 loop spans 16 amino acids. Germline V gene sequence: CDR1 SGHTA, CDR2 FQGNSA. V lost 4 bases, J lost 4 bases, and 11 bases stayed unmatched. CDR3 DNA sequence: TGTGCCAGCAGCTCCCTCCGAGGCGGGGGGGAGTACGAGCAGTACTTC. Translated, it gives CASSSLRGGGEYEQYF. The whole variable domain, filled in from reference TRBV7-2 and TRBJ2-7, reads GAGVSQSPSNKVTEKGKDVELRCDPISGHTALYWYRQSLGQGLEFLIYFQGNSAPDKSGLPSDRFSAERTGGSVSTLTIQRTQQEDSAVYLCASSSLRGGGEYEQYFGPGTRLTVT.

This clonotype was observed a handful of times. The rearrangement links TRBV28 to TRBJ2-4; TRBD2 aligns across 14 bases. With the DNA end fitting TRBJ2-7 better, the J assignment may be wrong. The CDR3 extends over 17 amino acids. Looked up from germline, CDR1 is MDHEN and CDR2 is SYDVKM. This chain's CDR3 is CASSSGLAGGDAYEQYF. The CDR3 bases are TGTGCCAGCAGCTCAGGACTAGCGGGAGGTGATGCCTACGAGCAGTACTTC.

The CDR3 DNA reads TGTGCCAGCAGTTTTGAAGCGGGAGGGAACAATGAGCAGTTCTTC. As protein: CASSFEAGGNNEQFF. The chain carries TRBV12-3 or TRBV12-4 and TRBJ2-1, with 10 bases fitting TRBD2. The CDR3 consists of 15 residues. J gave up 5 bases and V 3 bases, and 4 bases lay outside the gene matches.